This T cell receptor (beta chain) was recorded in a study of control samples from healthy donors and cancer patients. Using immunoSEQ multiplex PCR, the repertoire was profiled, and TCRdb retains in-frame clones only, with some absent. The sample records some 250,000 clones, over 75% being singletons. The germline V and J ends were trimmed by 0 bases and 0 bases, with 10 bases remaining between them. The length of the CDR3 is 16 residues. Germline V gene data show CDR1 as PRHDT and CDR2 as FYEKMQ (reference sequence). The receptor was derived from a woman aged 60 to 75 with lung cancer. V usage is TRBV13 and J usage is TRBJ2-3; D is possibly TRBD1 or TRBD2 (5 bases each). Sequenced input: PBMCs. CDR3 coding DNA: TGTGCCAGCAGCTTAGGCGGGGCAGGGAGCACAGATACGCAGTATTTT. Protein product: CASSLGGAGSTDTQYF.